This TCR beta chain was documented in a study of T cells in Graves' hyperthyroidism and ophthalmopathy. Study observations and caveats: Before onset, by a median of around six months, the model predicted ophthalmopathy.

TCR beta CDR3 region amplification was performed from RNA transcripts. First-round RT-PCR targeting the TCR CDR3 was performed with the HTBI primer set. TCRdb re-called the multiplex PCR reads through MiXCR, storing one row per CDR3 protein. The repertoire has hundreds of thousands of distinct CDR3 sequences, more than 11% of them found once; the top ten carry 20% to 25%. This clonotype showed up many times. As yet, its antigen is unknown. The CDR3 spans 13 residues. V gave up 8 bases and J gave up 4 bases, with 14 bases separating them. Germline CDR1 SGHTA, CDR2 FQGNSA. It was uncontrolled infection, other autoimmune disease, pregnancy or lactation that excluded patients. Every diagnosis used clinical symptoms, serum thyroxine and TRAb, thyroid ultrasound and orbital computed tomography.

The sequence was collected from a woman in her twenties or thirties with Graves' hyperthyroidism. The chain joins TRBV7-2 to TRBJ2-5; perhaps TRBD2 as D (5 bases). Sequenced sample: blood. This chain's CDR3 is CASGRGGPETQYF. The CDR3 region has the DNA TGTGCCAGCGGTCGGGGTGGTCCAGAGACCCAGTACTTC.